This TCR beta chain was profiled in a study of T cell responses to AZD1222 COVID-19 vaccine. The method was immunoSEQ multiplex PCR; TCRdb's version includes in-frame clones alone and lacks a portion of them. The sample lists roughly 150,000 clones, around nine tenths occurring once. The CDR3 runs to 11 residues. The V and J ends lost 2 bases and 14 bases respectively, with 9 bases between them. The genes are TRBV12-3 or TRBV12-4 and TRBJ1-4; D is perhaps TRBD1 (5 bases). This receptor was identified in an adult in good health. The starting material was peripheral blood, obtained on day 0 of AZD1222 vaccination. The chain's CDR3 is CASSLMGRLFF. The CDR3 coding sequence is TGTGCCAGCAGTTTAATGGGACGTCTGTTTTTT.